This TCR beta chain was obtained from a study of blood T cells in healthy people across ages. Whole-study results and caveats: Because sorting was not performed, PBMCs prevented conclusive naive versus antigen-experienced comparison.

As concerns this clonotype: As yet, its antigen is unknown.

There were healthy Caucasian individuals from Russia, aged about 6 to 100, serving as donors. Trimming pared 5 bases from V and 2 bases from J, leaving 15 bases between. The CDR3 consists of 15 residues. From germline, CDR1 is LGHNA and CDR2 YSLEER. Through a sample-barcoded 5' primer and a J-beta primer mix, a second PCR was run for about 6 to 12 cycles. MiXCR was run by TCRdb on the 5' RACE reads, yielding one entry per CDR3 protein. The table lists some 860,000 distinct CDR3 sequences, about 61% of them singletons. This TCR was sampled from a man in his forties in good health. The sample comprised blood. The chain uses TRBV4-3 and TRBJ1-2, with a weak D call TRBD1 (6 bases). CDR3 region: CASSSRTAPNYGYTF. For the CDR3, the DNA is TGCGCCAGCAGCTCTCGGACAGCGCCGAACTATGGCTACACCTTC.